This T cell receptor beta chain was profiled in a study of blood T cells in healthy people across ages. General study points: Those diversity estimates obtained from one million T cells were thought to be underestimates.

This clonotype was counted only a few times. Its antigen is as yet unknown. Trimming stripped 4 bases from V and 1 base from J, with 8 bases between. CDR1 is SNHLY, CDR2 FYNNEI, per germline. The CDR3 is made up of 15 amino acids. Russia was home to the donors, healthy Caucasian individuals aged about 6 to 100. Per sample, a minimum of 6.5 million PBMCs were isolated. The second PCR ran roughly 6 to 11 cycles with a sample-barcoded 5' primer and J-beta primers. Every sample produced at least 3 million CDR3-containing paired-end reads. TCRdb used MiXCR to reprocess the 5' RACE reads, holding one entry per CDR3 protein. The profile shows more than 650,000 distinct CDR3 sequences, about 24% of them singletons.

The receptor comes from a man aged 70-80 years in good health. What was sequenced was blood. The chain joins TRBV2 to TRBJ2-6; D remains unclear. As DNA, the CDR3 is TGTGCCAGCAGTGGTTCTACTTCTGGGGCCAACGTCCTGACTTTC. Its protein is CASSGSTSGANVLTF.